This T cell receptor beta chain was profiled in a study of T-cell reconstitution after alpha-beta-depleted transplantation in children. The study's findings and limits: Several hundred graft clones that had expanded were reportedly the source of alpha-beta T cells about two months after transplant. The authors attributed T-cell counts and diversity one year after transplant mostly to newly produced T cells. From surviving recipient T cells and thymic progenitors came the high day-60 TCRbeta diversity observed in some patients.

The trim removed 0 bases at V and 3 bases at J, leaving 5 bases unmatched. There are 16 residues in the CDR3. Concerning this clonotype: Its antigen is still unknown.

TCRbeta library preparation incorporated unique molecular identifiers. TCRdb reprocessed the PCR reads via MiXCR and lists one record per CDR3 protein. The table lists approximately 82,000 distinct CDR3 sequences, roughly 18% of them singletons. Material: PBMCs, mostly from graft donor cells, obtained 360 days after TCRalphabeta/CD19-depleted stem cell transplant. This TCR was recovered from a male patient between 2 and 10 years old who had a stem cell transplant for acute lymphoblastic leukemia, so the T cells may come from the graft donor. This chain joins TRBV12-3 or TRBV12-4 and TRBJ2-7, with 10 positions matching TRBD2. CDR3 sequence (DNA): TGTGCCAGCAGTTTAGCTAGCGGGAGGATGGGCTACGAGCAGTACTTC. Amino acids: CASSLASGRMGYEQYF.